This entry lists 16 T cell receptor beta chains sequenced from one sample in a study of T-cell reconstitution after alpha-beta-depleted transplantation in children. Unique molecular identifiers were used to barcode this TCRbeta library. MiXCR was run by TCRdb on the PCR reads, yielding one entry per CDR3 protein. The sample includes about 640,000 distinct CDR3 sequences, 13% seen only once; the top ten take roughly 2.3%. Sequencing was performed on PBMCs, mostly from graft donor cells, taken 360 days after TCRalphabeta/CD19-depleted stem cell transplant. The receptors stem from a male patient younger than 18 who had a stem cell transplant for acute myeloid leukemia, so the T cells may come from the graft donor.

There are many counts of this clonotype. This chain uses TRBV12-3 or TRBV12-4 with TRBJ2-5; TRBD2 matches 9 bases. The CDR3 is 18 residues long. V was clipped by 1 base and J by 3 bases; unmatched bases: 12. As DNA, the CDR3 is TGTGCCAGCAGTTTAGAATTTCTAGCGGGACTCTCCGAAGAGACCCAGTACTTC. This translates into CASSLEFLAGLSEETQYF.

The rearrangement joins TRBV30 to TRBJ2-3; tentative D call: TRBD2 (5 bases). The germline V and J ends were trimmed by 4 bases and 2 bases, with 13 bases remaining between them. The CDR3 sequence is 14 residues long. In germline, CDR1 is GTSNPN, CDR2 SVGIG (reference sequence). CDR3 nucleotides: TGTGCCTGGAAGGGCGGGTGGGCCACAGATACGCAGTATTTT. Encoded protein: CAWKGGWATDTQYF.

The table lists this clonotype with a few counts. The CDR3 protein is CASSLWTGAVNTEAFF. Here the CDR3 DNA reads TGTGCCAGCAGCTTGTGGACAGGGGCCGTGAACACTGAAGCTTTCTTT. V usage is TRBV5-5 and J usage is TRBJ1-1; 9 bases agree with TRBD1. CDR1 and CDR2 from the germline V gene are SGHKS and YYEKEE (reference sequence). V gave up 1 base and J gave up 0 bases; unmatched junction bases: 4. The CDR3 is made up of 16 amino acids. Looking up the rest from reference TRBV5-5 and TRBJ1-1 gives the full variable domain: DAGVTQSPTHLIKTRGQQVTLRCSPISGHKSVSWYQQVLGQGPQFIFQYYEKEERGRGNFPDRFSARQFPNYSSELNVNALLLGDSALYLCASSLWTGAVNTEAFFGQGTRLTVV.

This clonotype was seen only a few times. The V and J genes are TRBV30 and TRBJ2-7; 7 bases fit TRBD1. With 5 bases clipped from V and 2 bases from J, the junction kept 6 bases outside the gene matches. Germline values: CDR1 GTSNPN, CDR2 SVGIG (reference sequence). The CDR3 is made up of 13 amino acids. CDR3: CAWGKTGPYEQYF. As DNA, the CDR3 is TGTGCCTGGGGAAAGACAGGGCCCTACGAGCAGTACTTC.

The sample holds a few counts of this clonotype. This chain uses TRBV12-3 or TRBV12-4 with TRBJ1-5; D not certain. There are 13 residues in the CDR3. Trimming pared 4 bases from V and 4 bases from J, leaving 8 bases between. Here the CDR3 DNA reads TGTGCCAGCAGTTCTCCGGTGAATCAGCCCCAGCATTTT. Its translation: CASSSPVNQPQHF.

This clonotype has a handful of counts. The V call is TRBV20-1, the J call TRBJ2-7; 10 bases match TRBD1. The CDR3 consists of 15 residues. Germline V gene sequence: CDR1 DFQATT, CDR2 SNEGSKA (reference sequence). J gave up 2 bases and V 1 base, and 5 bases lay outside the gene matches. The CDR3 bases are TGCAGTGCTAGAGGGGGACAGGGGTTTACCTACGAGCAGTACTTC. It translates to CSARGGQGFTYEQYF.

Ten or more counts support this clonotype. The CDR3, as DNA: TGTGCCAGCAGCTTTGGGCAGGGCTTAAGGAACACTGAAGCTTTCTTT. Translation: CASSFGQGLRNTEAFF. V and J are TRBV7-6 and TRBJ1-1; D may be TRBD1 (5 bases). CDR3 size: 16 residues. CDR1 is SGHVS and CDR2 is FNYEAQ in the germline V gene. V lost 3 bases and J 1 base, leaving 15 bases between the germline ends.

The chain links TRBV28 to TRBJ2-7, with D tentatively TRBD2 (6 bases). The CDR3 length is 16 residues. Germline loops: CDR1 MDHEN, CDR2 SYDVKM. Deletions cut 1 base from V and 0 bases from J, with 13 bases between. In nucleotides, the CDR3 is TGTGCCAGCAGTTTATCGGGACTGGCCCCCTCCTACGAGCAGTACTTC. Amino acid sequence: CASSLSGLAPSYEQYF.

Only a few counts were recorded for this clonotype. The chain joins TRBV5-1 to TRBJ2-7; D possibly corresponds to TRBD2 (6 bases). This CDR3 has 17 residues. Between the trimmed V and J ends, which lost 1 base and 2 bases, there was a span of 19 bases. The V gene's germline CDR1 is SGHRS and CDR2 YFSETQ. CDR3 protein: CASSLLPGVNPAYEQYF. CDR3 nucleotide sequence: TGCGCCAGCAGCTTGTTGCCGGGAGTAAACCCCGCCTACGAGCAGTACTTC.

Many counts were recorded for this clonotype. The chain couples TRBV29-1 to TRBJ2-1; perhaps TRBD2 as D (5 bases). V gave up 3 bases and J gave up 6 bases, with 12 bases separating them. This CDR3 comprises 13 residues. Germline lookup yields CDR1 SQVTM and CDR2 ANQGSEA. The CDR3 protein is CSVEVGVSNEQFF. DNA of the CDR3: TGCAGCGTTGAGGTGGGAGTGAGCAATGAGCAGTTCTTC.

The V call is TRBV6-2 or TRBV6-3, the J call TRBJ2-1, with TRBD2 identical over 11 bases. This CDR3 is built from 15 residues. With V trimmed by 7 bases and J by 9 bases, 11 bases remained unmatched. Germline values: CDR1 MNHEY, CDR2 SVGEGT. DNA for the CDR3: TGTGCCAGCATACTAATAGCGGGAGGGCCGAGTGAGCAGTTCTTC. This sequence encodes CASILIAGGPSEQFF.

The rearrangement joins TRBV6-2 or TRBV6-3 to TRBJ1-1; D not resolved. V lost 0 bases, J lost 6 bases, and 11 bases lay in between. This CDR3 comprises 14 residues. From germline, CDR1 is MNHEY and CDR2 SVGEGT. The CDR3 nucleotides are TGTGCCAGCAGTTACTCGATGGTACCCGCTGAAGCTTTCTTT. Protein: CASSYSMVPAEAFF.

This sequence joins TRBV7-6 and TRBJ1-2; 9 bases line up with TRBD1. This CDR3 has 15 residues. V shed 5 bases and J 4 bases; nucleotides not matched to a gene: 8. Germline CDR1 SGHVS, CDR2 FNYEAQ. The CDR3 DNA follows: TGTGCCAGCAGCCCACTCACAGGGGGCACCTATGGCTACACCTTC. Translation gives CASSPLTGGTYGYTF.

This clonotype was recorded a few times. The CDR3 loop reads CASSPGLEFRAEQYF. The DNA of the CDR3 is TGTGCCAGCAGCCCGGGACTAGAGTTTCGTGCCGAGCAGTACTTC. V gene TRBV28 combines with J gene TRBJ2-7; 8 bases fit TRBD2. Germline V gene sequence: CDR1 MDHEN, CDR2 SYDVKM. After removal of 6 bases from V and 6 bases from J, the junction contained 13 bases not matched to a gene. The CDR3 length is 15 residues. The whole variable domain, remainder taken from reference TRBV28 and TRBJ2-7, is DVKVTQSSRYLVKRTGEKVFLECVQDMDHENMFWYRQDPGLGLRLIYFSYDVKMKEKGDIPEGYSVSREKKERFSLILESASTNQTSMYLCASSPGLEFRAEQYFGPGTRLTVT.

This clonotype was seen more than once but under ten times. This chain links TRBV7-8 with TRBJ2-7; TRBD2 agrees at 7 bases. The CDR3 covers 14 residues. V trimming: 10 bases; J trimming: 0 bases; junction bases outside the gene matches: 9. Per the germline V gene, CDR1 is SGHVS and CDR2 is FQNEAQ. The CDR3 protein is CATTGRGSSYEQYF. The CDR3 nucleotides are TGTGCCACCACAGGACGCGGGAGCTCCTACGAGCAGTACTTC.

This clonotype was recorded a few times. The chain carries TRBV5-1 and TRBJ2-3; tentatively, D is TRBD2 (6 bases). The CDR3 spans 14 residues. Germline V CDR1 and CDR2: SGHRS, YFSETQ. With 0 bases removed from V and 5 bases from J, the gap between germline ends came to 10 bases. For the CDR3, the DNA is TGCGCCAGCAGCTTGGATCTAGCGAGAGATACGCAGTATTTT. Protein product: CASSLDLARDTQYF.